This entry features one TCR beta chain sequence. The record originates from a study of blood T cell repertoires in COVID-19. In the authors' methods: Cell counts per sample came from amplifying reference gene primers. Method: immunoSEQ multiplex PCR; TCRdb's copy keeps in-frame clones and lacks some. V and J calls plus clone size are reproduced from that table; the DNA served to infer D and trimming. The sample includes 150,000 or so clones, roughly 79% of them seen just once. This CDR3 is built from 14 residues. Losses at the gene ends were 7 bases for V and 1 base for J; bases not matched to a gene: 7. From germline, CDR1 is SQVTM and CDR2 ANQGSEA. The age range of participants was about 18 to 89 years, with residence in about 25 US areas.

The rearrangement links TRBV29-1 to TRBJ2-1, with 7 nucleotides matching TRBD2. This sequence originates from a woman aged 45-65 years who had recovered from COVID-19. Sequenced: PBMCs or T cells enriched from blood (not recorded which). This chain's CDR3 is CSGGGGRSYNEQFF. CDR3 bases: TGCAGCGGGGGGGGAGGTAGGTCCTACAATGAGCAGTTCTTC.